These 15 T cell receptor beta chains came from one sample sequenced in a study of siplizumab effects on memory and regulatory T cells. The repertoire was sequenced with immunoSEQ multiplex PCR; TCRdb's copy has only in-frame clones and lacks some. The sample holds 90,000 to 120,000 clones, roughly 92% seen once. Material for sequencing was Tregs sorted from blood. The receptors come from a human donor in good health.

The chain uses TRBV15 and TRBJ1-5, with 8 bases aligning to TRBD1. This CDR3 region has 15 residues. CDR1 and CDR2 (germline): LNHNV, YYDKDF (reference sequence). With V trimmed by 3 bases and J by 5 bases, 6 bases remained unmatched. The CDR3 DNA follows: TGTGCCACCAGCAGCGACAGGGGTTGGGATCAGCCCCAGCATTTT. This codes for CATSSDRGWDQPQHF.

The genes are TRBV27 and TRBJ1-1; D is unclear. V dropped 4 bases and J dropped 5 bases, with 11 bases sitting between them. Germline loops: CDR1 MNHEY, CDR2 SMNVEV (reference sequence). The CDR3 has 13 amino acids. CDR3 bases: TGTGCCAGCAGTTACCCGGGCGGTACTGAAGCTTTCTTT. Its translation is CASSYPGGTEAFF.

The rearrangement links TRBV7-9 to TRBJ2-1; unclear D gene. CDR1 is SEHNR, CDR2 FQNEAQ, per germline (reference sequence). This CDR3 is 15 amino acids long. Deletions cut 1 base from V and 2 bases from J, with 9 bases between. The CDR3 DNA reads TGTGCCAGCAGCTTAGTGATACTCACCTACAATGAGCAGTTCTTC. This encodes CASSLVILTYNEQFF.

J is TRBJ2-7 and V is TRBV7-2; 8 bases match TRBD1. The CDR3 loop spans 19 amino acids. Germline loops: CDR1 SGHTA, CDR2 FQGNSA. After removal of 5 bases from V and 7 bases from J, the junction contained 25 bases not matched to a gene. CDR3: CASSRRGLWGHGPIGEQYF. The CDR3 DNA sequence: TGTGCCAGCAGCCGCAGGGGGCTTTGGGGCCACGGCCCGATCGGGGAGCAGTACTTC.

In its sample, this clone was seen once. This chain joins TRBV5-1 and TRBJ1-1; 8 nucleotides align to TRBD1. Losses at the gene ends were 4 bases for V and 4 bases for J; bases not matched to a gene: 9. The CDR3 sequence is 15 residues long. In germline, CDR1 is SGHRS, CDR2 YFSETQ. As DNA, the CDR3 is TGCGCCAGCAGCGCGCCAAGGACAGGGTCCACTGAAGCTTTCTTT. Translation: CASSAPRTGSTEAFF.

The chain joins TRBV5-6 to TRBJ2-4, with unresolved D. The V and J ends lost 4 bases and 0 bases respectively, with 11 bases between them. Germline V gene sequence: CDR1 SGHDT, CDR2 YYEEEE. The CDR3 extends over 15 amino acids. The DNA for the CDR3 is TGTGCCAGCAGCGTCACGGGCTTAGCCAAAAACATTCAGTACTTC. Translation gives CASSVTGLAKNIQYF.

This chain links TRBV30 with TRBJ2-3; D may match TRBD1 or TRBD2 (5 bases each). V gave up 0 bases and J gave up 5 bases, with 6 bases separating them. CDR1 and CDR2 from the germline V gene are GTSNPN and SVGIG (reference sequence). This CDR3 is 12 amino acids long. CDR3 in DNA: TGTGCCTGGAGTGTTGGGGGAGATACGCAGTATTTT. This gives the protein CAWSVGGDTQYF.

The chain couples TRBV28 to TRBJ2-7; TRBD1 matches at 7 bases. Per the germline V gene, CDR1 is MDHEN and CDR2 is SYDVKM. V lost 6 bases, J lost 4 bases, and 9 bases stayed unmatched. The CDR3 has 14 residues. CDR3 loop: CASRSARGWYEQYF. The CDR3 nucleotides read TGTGCCAGCAGATCGGCCAGGGGGTGGTACGAGCAGTACTTC.

V gene TRBV18 combines with J gene TRBJ1-4; the match to TRBD1 covers 7 bases. CDR1 KGHSH and CDR2 LQKENI come from the germline V gene. There are 15 residues in the CDR3. V was pared by 3 bases and J by 6 bases, with 7 bases of the junction left unmatched. CDR3 DNA sequence: TGTGCCAGCTCACCTATACGGACAGGCTATGAAAAACTGTTTTTT. Its translation: CASSPIRTGYEKLFF.

This sequence joins TRBV5-1 and TRBJ2-1, with no clear D. Per the germline V gene, CDR1 is SGHRS and CDR2 is YFSETQ. CDR3 length equals 14 residues. Deletions cut 4 bases from V and 2 bases from J, with 10 bases between. In DNA, the CDR3 is TGCGCCAGCAGCGCGAAACAGACCTACAATGAGCAGTTCTTC. Its protein product is CASSAKQTYNEQFF.

The gene calls are TRBV11-2 and TRBJ1-3; no definite D call. The CDR3 is made up of 14 amino acids. In germline, CDR1 is SGHAT, CDR2 FQNNGV. V was trimmed by 1 base and J by 4 bases, leaving 8 bases between them. CDR3 in DNA: TGTGCCAGCAGCTTAGGACGGGAGGGAAACACCATATATTTT. Residues: CASSLGREGNTIYF.

The chain carries TRBV6-4 and TRBJ2-3; 9 nucleotides match TRBD1. Unmatched junction bases numbered 5, after V lost 5 bases and J lost 2 bases. The germline CDR1 and CDR2 sequences are MRHNA and SNTAGT. The CDR3 spans 15 residues. In DNA, the CDR3 is TGTGCCAGCAGTCGGGGACAGGGAGTCACAGATACGCAGTATTTT. Its protein is CASSRGQGVTDTQYF.

The gene calls are TRBV5-8 and TRBJ2-7, with D unresolved. The CDR3 spans 15 residues. CDR1 and CDR2 (germline): SGHTS, YDEGEE. Trimming removed 1 base at V and 5 bases at J, with 16 bases between. The CDR3 protein is CASSLSGWERDEQYF. Written as DNA, the CDR3 is TGTGCCAGCAGCTTGTCCGGTTGGGAACGGGACGAGCAGTACTTC.

The rearrangement joins TRBV7-2 to TRBJ2-7; a possible D gene is TRBD2 (5 bases). Per the germline V gene, CDR1 is SGHTA and CDR2 is FQGNSA. V was clipped by 2 bases and J by 10 bases, with 15 bases between them. The CDR3 runs to 13 residues. Here the CDR3 DNA reads TGTGCCAGCAGCTTAAGTAGCGTGTATCTTCAGTACTTC. Protein product: CASSLSSVYLQYF.

The V and J genes are TRBV10-2 and TRBJ2-1; D gene unclear. The germline V gene encodes CDR1 WSHSY and CDR2 SAAADI. Trimming pared 6 bases from V and 14 bases from J, leaving 14 bases between. The CDR3 consists of 11 residues. The CDR3, as DNA: TGCGCCAGCAGGGTAGCTACAGCTGAGTTCTTC. It is translated as CASRVATAEFF.